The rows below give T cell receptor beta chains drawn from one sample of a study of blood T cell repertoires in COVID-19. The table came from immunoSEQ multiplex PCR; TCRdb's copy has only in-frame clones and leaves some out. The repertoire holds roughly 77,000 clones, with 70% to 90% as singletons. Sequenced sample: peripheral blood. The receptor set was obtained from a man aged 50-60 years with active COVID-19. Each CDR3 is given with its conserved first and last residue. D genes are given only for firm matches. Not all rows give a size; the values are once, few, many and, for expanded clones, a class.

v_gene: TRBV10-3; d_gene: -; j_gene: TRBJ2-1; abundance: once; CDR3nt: TGTGCCATCCGGGGTTTGAATGAGCAGTTCTTC; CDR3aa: CAIRGLNEQFF
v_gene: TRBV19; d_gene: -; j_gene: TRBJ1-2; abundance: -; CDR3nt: TGTGCCAGTAGACACGGGGGTGGCTTTGGCTACACCTTC; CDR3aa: CASRHGGGFGYTF
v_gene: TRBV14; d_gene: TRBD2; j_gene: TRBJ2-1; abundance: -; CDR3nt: TGTGCCAGCAGCCGGGGACTAGCGGGAACATATGAGCAGTTCTTC; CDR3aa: CASSRGLAGTYEQFF
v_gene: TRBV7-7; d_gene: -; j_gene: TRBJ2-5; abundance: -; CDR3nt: TGTGCCAGCAGCACGGGACTTGGGGAATCGGAGACCCAGTACTTC; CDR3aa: CASSTGLGESETQYF
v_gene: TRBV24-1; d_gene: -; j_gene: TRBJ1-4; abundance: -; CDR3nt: TGTGCCACCAGTGCAAAAGGGGCGACTAATGAAAAACTGTTTTTT; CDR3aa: CATSAKGATNEKLFF
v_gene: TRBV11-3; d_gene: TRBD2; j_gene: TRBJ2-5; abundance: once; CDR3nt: TGTGCCAGCAGCTTAGATCGGCCACTAGCGCGGCAGACCCAGTACTTC; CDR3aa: CASSLDRPLARQTQYF
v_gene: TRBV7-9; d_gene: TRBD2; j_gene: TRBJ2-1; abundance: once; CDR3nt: TGTGCCAGCAGCCCCCCAGCGGGGGGTCAGAATGAGCAGTTCTTC; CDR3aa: CASSPPAGGQNEQFF
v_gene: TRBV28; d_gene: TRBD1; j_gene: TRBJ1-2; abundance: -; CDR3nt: TGTGCCAGCAGCCGAGGACAGGCCTATGGCTACACCTTC; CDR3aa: CASSRGQAYGYTF
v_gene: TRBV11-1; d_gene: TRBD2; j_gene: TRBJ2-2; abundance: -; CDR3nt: TGTGCCAGCCGAGCGGGAGTAGGTACCGGGGAGCTGTTTTTT; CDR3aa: CASRAGVGTGELFF
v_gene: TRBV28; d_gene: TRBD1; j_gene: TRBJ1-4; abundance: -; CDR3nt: TGTGCCAGCAGTTTACTTGGACAGGGCTTATTTGCAACTAATGAAAAACTGTTTTTT; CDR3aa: CASSLLGQGLFATNEKLFF
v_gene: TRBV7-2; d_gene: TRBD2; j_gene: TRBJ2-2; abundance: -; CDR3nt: TGTGCCAGCAGCTTAGGGACTAGCGGCCGGCGGGTGGGCGGGGAGCTGTTTTTT; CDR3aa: CASSLGTSGRRVGGELFF
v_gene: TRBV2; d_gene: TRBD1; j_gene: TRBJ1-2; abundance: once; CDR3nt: TGTGCCAGCAGTGAACTAGGAACAGGGGGCGACTATGGCTACACCTTC; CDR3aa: CASSELGTGGDYGYTF
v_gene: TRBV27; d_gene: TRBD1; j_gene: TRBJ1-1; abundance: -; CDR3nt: TGTGCCAGCAGTCCGACAGGGCCTACTGAAGCTTTCTTT; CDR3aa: CASSPTGPTEAFF
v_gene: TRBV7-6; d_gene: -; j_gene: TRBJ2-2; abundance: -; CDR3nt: TGTGCCAGCACCCTAGGTACGAACACCGGGGAGCTGTTTTTT; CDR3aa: CASTLGTNTGELFF
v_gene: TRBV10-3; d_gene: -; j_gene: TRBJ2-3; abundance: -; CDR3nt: TGTGCCACCTCAGGGACTCCCCTTGATACGCAGTATTTT; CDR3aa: CATSGTPLDTQYF
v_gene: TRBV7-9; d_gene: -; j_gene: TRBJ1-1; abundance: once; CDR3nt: TGTGCCAGCAGCACAACAGACACTGAAGCTTTCTTT; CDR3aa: CASSTTDTEAFF
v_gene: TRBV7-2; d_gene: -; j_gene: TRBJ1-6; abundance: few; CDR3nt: TGTGCCAGCAGCCTCCTGCAGGCTTATAATTCACCCCTCCACTTT; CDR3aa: CASSLLQAYNSPLHF
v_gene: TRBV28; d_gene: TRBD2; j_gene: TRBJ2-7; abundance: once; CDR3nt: TGTGCCAGCATTCAAGCGGGGGAGGGGCGAATGTACGAGCAGTACTTC; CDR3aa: CASIQAGEGRMYEQYF
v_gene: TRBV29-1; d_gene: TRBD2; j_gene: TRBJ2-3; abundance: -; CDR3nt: TGCAGCGTTGAAGTAGCGGGAGTGGGAGATACGCAGTATTTT; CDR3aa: CSVEVAGVGDTQYF
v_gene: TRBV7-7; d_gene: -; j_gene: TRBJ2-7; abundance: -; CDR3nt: TGTGCTAGCAGCGTGGGACTCACCGGCCTGGACGAGCAGTACTTC; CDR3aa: CASSVGLTGLDEQYF
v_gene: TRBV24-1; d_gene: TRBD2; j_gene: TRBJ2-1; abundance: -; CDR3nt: TGTGCCACCAGTCTCGGAACTAGCGGGAGTAGAGGCGAGCAGTTCTTC; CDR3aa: CATSLGTSGSRGEQFF
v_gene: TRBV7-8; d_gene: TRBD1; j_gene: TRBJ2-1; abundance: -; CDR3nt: TGTGCCAGCAGCCAAAACAGACAGGGCCCCTACAATGAGCAGTTCTTC; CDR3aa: CASSQNRQGPYNEQFF
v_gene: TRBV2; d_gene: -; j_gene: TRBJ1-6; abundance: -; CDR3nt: TGTGCCAGCAGTGAAGAAATGAGGCAGAGTTCACCCCTCCACTTT; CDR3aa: CASSEEMRQSSPLHF
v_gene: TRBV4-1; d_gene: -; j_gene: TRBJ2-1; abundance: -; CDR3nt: TGCGCCAGCAGCTCAAGGAGGCTTCTGGACCACGAGCAGTTCTTC; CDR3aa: CASSSRRLLDHEQFF
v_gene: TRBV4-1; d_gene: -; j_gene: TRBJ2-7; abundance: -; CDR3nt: TGCGCCAGCAGCCAACCGACTAGTTCCCACGAGCAGTACTTC; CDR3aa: CASSQPTSSHEQYF
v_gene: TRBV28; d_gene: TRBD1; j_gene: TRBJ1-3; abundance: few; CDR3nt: TGTGCCAGCAGTTCGACAGGGGCTGGAAACACCATATATTTT; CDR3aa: CASSSTGAGNTIYF
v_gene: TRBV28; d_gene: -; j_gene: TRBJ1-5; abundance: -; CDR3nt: TGTGCCAGCAGTCCCACCGGACAGCGCAATCAGCCCCAGCATTTT; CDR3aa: CASSPTGQRNQPQHF
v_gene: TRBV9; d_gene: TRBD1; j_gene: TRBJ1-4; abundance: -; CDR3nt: TGTGCCAGCAGCGTAGCTGGGACAGGGGGTTTTGAAAAACTGTTTTTT; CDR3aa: CASSVAGTGGFEKLFF
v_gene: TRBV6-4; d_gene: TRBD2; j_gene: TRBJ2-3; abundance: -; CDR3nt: TGTGCCAGCAGTGCAGGTCTAGCGGGAGATACGCAGTATTTT; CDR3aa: CASSAGLAGDTQYF
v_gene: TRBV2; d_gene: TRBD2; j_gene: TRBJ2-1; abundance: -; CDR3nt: TGTGCCAGCAGTGAATTGAGTAGCGGGAGCGGCGAGCAGTTCTTC; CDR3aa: CASSELSSGSGEQFF
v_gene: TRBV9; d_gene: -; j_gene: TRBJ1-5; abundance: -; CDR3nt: TGTGCCAGCAGCGTAGTGTCCGACTATAGCAATCAGCCCCAGCATTTT; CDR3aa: CASSVVSDYSNQPQHF
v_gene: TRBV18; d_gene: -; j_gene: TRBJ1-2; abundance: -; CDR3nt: TGTGCCAGCTCACCCAGGGTTGGAGATGGCTACACCTTC; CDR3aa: CASSPRVGDGYTF
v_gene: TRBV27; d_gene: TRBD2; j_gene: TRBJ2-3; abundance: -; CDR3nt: TGTGCCAGCAGTCCGCGGGGGGGCTCCTACACAGATACGCAGTATTTT; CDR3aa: CASSPRGGSYTDTQYF
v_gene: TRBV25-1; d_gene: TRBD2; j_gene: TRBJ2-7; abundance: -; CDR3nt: TGTGCCAGCAGTACGACTAGCGGCAGGTACGAGCAGTACTTC; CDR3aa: CASSTTSGRYEQYF
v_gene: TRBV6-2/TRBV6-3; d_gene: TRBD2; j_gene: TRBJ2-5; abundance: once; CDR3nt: TGTGCCAGCAGTTACAGCGGGAAAAGGGGCCAAGAGACCCAGTACTTC; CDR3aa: CASSYSGKRGQETQYF
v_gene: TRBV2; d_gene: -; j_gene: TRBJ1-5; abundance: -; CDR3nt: TGTGCCAGCTCCCTTCAAGGGGGAAGCAATCAGCCCCAGCATTTT; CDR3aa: CASSLQGGSNQPQHF
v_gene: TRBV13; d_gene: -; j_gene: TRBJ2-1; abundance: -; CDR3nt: TGTGCCAGCAGCTGGAGGGGTGTTTCCTACAATGAGCAGTTCTTC; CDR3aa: CASSWRGVSYNEQFF
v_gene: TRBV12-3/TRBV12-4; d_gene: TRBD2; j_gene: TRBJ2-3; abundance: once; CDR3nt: TGTGCCAGCAATCTAGGGACTATGGATACGCAGTATTTT; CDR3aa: CASNLGTMDTQYF
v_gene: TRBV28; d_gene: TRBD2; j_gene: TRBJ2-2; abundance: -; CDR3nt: TGTGCCAGCAGTTCATCCCCAGGGACTAGCGGGGGGACCTCGAACACCGGGGAGCTGTTTTTT; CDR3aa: CASSSSPGTSGGTSNTGELFF
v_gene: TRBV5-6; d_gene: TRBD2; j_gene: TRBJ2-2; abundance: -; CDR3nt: TGTGCCAGCAGCACCGGACTAGCGGCGAACACCGGGGAGCTGTTTTTT; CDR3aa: CASSTGLAANTGELFF
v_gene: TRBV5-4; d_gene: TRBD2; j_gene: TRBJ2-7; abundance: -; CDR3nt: TGTGCCAGCAGCTCCCGAGGACTAGCGGGTCTGGAGCAGTACTTC; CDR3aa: CASSSRGLAGLEQYF
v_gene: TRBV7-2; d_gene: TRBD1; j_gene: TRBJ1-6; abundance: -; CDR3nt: TGTGCCAGCAACCAAGGGACAGGGGACCCATGGGGCCACTTT; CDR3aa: CASNQGTGDPWGHF
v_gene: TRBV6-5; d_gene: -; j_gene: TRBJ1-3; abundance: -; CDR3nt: TGTGCCAGCAGTTACACCCGAGCGGGCAGTGGAAACACCATATATTTT; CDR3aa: CASSYTRAGSGNTIYF
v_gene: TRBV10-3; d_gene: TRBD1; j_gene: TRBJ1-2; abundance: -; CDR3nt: TGTGCCATCAGTGACGACAGGGTAAGGGAAGGCTACACCTTC; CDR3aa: CAISDDRVREGYTF
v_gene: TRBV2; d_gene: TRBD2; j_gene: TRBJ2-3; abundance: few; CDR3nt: TGTGCCAGCAGTGAAGAGCGGGGGCGCACAGATACGCAGTATTTT; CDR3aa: CASSEERGRTDTQYF
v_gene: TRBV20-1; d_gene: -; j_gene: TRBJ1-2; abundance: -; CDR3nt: TGCAGTGCTAGTTTACAAGGGGCGCGAGGCTACACCTTC; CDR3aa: CSASLQGARGYTF
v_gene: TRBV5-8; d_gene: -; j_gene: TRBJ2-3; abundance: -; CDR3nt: TGTGCCAGCACCAGGGGAAACACAGATACGCAGTATTTT; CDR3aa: CASTRGNTDTQYF
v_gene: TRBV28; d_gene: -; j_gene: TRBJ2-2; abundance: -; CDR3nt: TGTGCCAGCAGTTTATTCGGGGGGCCGACCGGGGAGCTGTTTTTT; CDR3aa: CASSLFGGPTGELFF
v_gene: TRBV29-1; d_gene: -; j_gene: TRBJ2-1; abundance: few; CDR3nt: TGCAGCGTTGAAAGTCAGGTTAAGGTCAATGAGCAGTTCTTC; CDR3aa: CSVESQVKVNEQFF
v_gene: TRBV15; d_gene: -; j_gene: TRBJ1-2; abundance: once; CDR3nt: TGTGCCACCAGCAGAGAGTCCACCCAAGGGGCCTATGGCTACACCTTC; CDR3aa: CATSRESTQGAYGYTF